Here is one T cell receptor beta chain with its context. Trimming stripped 0 bases from V and 0 bases from J, with 10 bases between. This CDR3 has 16 residues. Germline CDR1 and CDR2: SGHTS and YDEGEE. The record originates from a study of blood T cell repertoires in COVID-19. Background on the study: The United States, Italy and Spain supplied acute and convalescent COVID-19 samples. The analysed material was cDNA or gDNA that came from T cells, B-cell-depleted T cells, or PBMCs.

Under the authors' procedure: Estimation of nucleated cell counts was performed using reference gene primer amplification. The method was immunoSEQ multiplex PCR; TCRdb's version includes in-frame clones alone and lacks a portion of them. The V and J calls and the clone size are those of that table, but D and trimming were determined from the DNA. Here the sample spans some 190,000 clones, roughly 88% being singletons. V is TRBV5-8 and J is TRBJ2-1; D is undetermined. This TCR came from a man aged 60 to 75 with acute or convalescent COVID-19. The sample was peripheral blood. CDR3 sequence (DNA): TGTGCCAGCAGCTTGGCCGGTTGGAGCTCCTACAATGAGCAGTTCTTC. Translating gives CASSLAGWSSYNEQFF.